These 21 T cell receptor beta chains originate from one sample sequenced in a study of identical twins. TCRdb redid the calling of the 5' RACE reads with MiXCR, one entry per CDR3 protein. The sample lists roughly 700,000 distinct CDR3 sequences, 8.5% to 9.5% occurring once. These same data were also listed under a study on yellow fever vaccine responses in identical twins.

The material sequenced was PBMCs. Receptor source: a woman aged 18 to 35 in good health.

CDR3 region: CASSHRGSWAQETQYF. For the CDR3, the DNA is TGTGCCAGCAGCCACAGGGGTTCGTGGGCTCAAGAGACCCAGTACTTC. V and J are TRBV12-3 or TRBV12-4 and TRBJ2-5; 7 nucleotides line up with TRBD1. V shed 6 bases, J shed 2 bases, and the junction held 12 bases outside the gene matches. The CDR3 runs to 16 residues.

The CDR3 here is CASRTGGARETQYF. The CDR3 DNA is TGCGCCAGCAGAACGGGGGGGGCCCGGGAGACCCAGTACTTC. The chain employs TRBV5-1 and TRBJ2-5, with 8 bases aligning to TRBD2. Trimming removed 5 bases from V and 5 bases from J; junction bases left unmatched: 8. CDR1 SGHRS and CDR2 YFSETQ come from the germline V gene. The CDR3 has 14 residues.

The rearrangement uses TRBV28 and TRBJ2-2; D is undetermined. The CDR3 runs 12 residues. The germline CDR1 and CDR2 sequences are MDHEN and SYDVKM. The germline V and J ends were trimmed by 8 bases and 6 bases, with 10 bases remaining between them. The CDR3 DNA reads TGTGCCAGCGCCTTATTGCCCGGGGAGCTGTTTTTT. This translates into CASALLPGELFF.

The sample holds a few counts of this clonotype. The V gene is TRBV7-2, the J gene TRBJ1-6; no clear D. There are 14 residues in the CDR3. V shed 1 base and J shed 9 bases, with 10 bases lying between them. Germline assignment: CDR1 SGHTA and CDR2 FQGNSA. As DNA, the CDR3 is TGTGCCAGCAGCTTAGTAGGGTTAACTTCACCCCTCCACTTT. It yields the protein CASSLVGLTSPLHF.

This clonotype has a count of ten or more. The chain has TRBV4-2 and TRBJ2-1; D may be TRBD2 (5 bases). Germline loops: CDR1 LGHNA, CDR2 YNFKEQ. This CDR3 comprises 15 residues. Deletions cut 0 bases from V and 10 bases from J, with 16 bases between. CDR3 amino acids: CASSQDRARGREQFF. The CDR3 bases are TGTGCCAGCAGCCAAGACCGGGCTCGGGGAAGAGAGCAGTTCTTC.

This clonotype was counted at least ten times. The chain joins TRBV9 to TRBJ2-7; D possibly uses TRBD1 or TRBD2 (5 bases each). CDR3 length: 15 residues. Germline CDR1 is SGDLS and CDR2 is YYNGEE. Trimming removed 0 bases from V and 4 bases from J, with 14 bases in between. The DNA for the CDR3 is TGTGCCAGCAGCGTAGAGGGGACGGGTTTATACGAGCAGTACTTC. Its translation is CASSVEGTGLYEQYF.

The gene calls are TRBV5-4 and TRBJ2-1; 16 bases are shared with TRBD2. In germline, CDR1 is SGHNT, CDR2 YYREEE (reference sequence). This CDR3 contains 19 residues. The J segment lost 4 bases and the V segment lost 2 bases, leaving 9 bases of the junction unmatched. CDR3 coding DNA: TGTGCCAGCAGCTTTACGGGACTAGCGGGAGGGCCCTCGTACAATGAGCAGTTCTTC. Translating it yields CASSFTGLAGGPSYNEQFF.

This clonotype was seen ten or more times. The chain links TRBV5-5 to TRBJ2-2, with D possibly being TRBD1 (6 bases). The CDR3 has 14 residues. The V and J ends lost 6 bases and 6 bases respectively, with 15 bases between them. The germline CDR1 and CDR2 sequences are SGHKS and YYEKEE (reference sequence). The CDR3 DNA follows: TGTGCCAGCAATTACAGGGATCGGGCCGGGGAGCTGTTTTTT. Its protein product is CASNYRDRAGELFF.

This clonotype was observed a few times. The chain links TRBV7-9 to TRBJ2-1; D possibly matches TRBD1 or TRBD2 (6 bases each). The CDR3 runs to 16 residues. The V and J ends lost 3 bases and 7 bases respectively, with 19 bases between them. Germline V gene lookup returns CDR1 SEHNR and CDR2 FQNEAQ (reference sequence). CDR3 nucleotides: TGTGCCAGCAGCTTCCTAGGACAGTCCGCGGGGAATGAGCAGTTCTTC. It codes for CASSFLGQSAGNEQFF.

This clonotype was observed a few times. This rearrangement joins TRBV7-9 to TRBJ2-7; TRBD2 is a possible D gene (6 bases). The CDR3 has 15 residues. Germline CDR1 reads SEHNR; CDR2 reads FQNEAQ (reference sequence). V was shortened by 0 bases and J by 2 bases, with 11 bases between the two germline ends. The CDR3 reads CASSLAAGRTYEQYF. Written as DNA, the CDR3 is TGTGCCAGCAGCTTAGCGGCGGGGAGGACCTACGAGCAGTACTTC.

The chain carries TRBV6-1 and TRBJ2-2; TRBD1 matches at 7 bases. V gave up 4 bases and J gave up 3 bases; unmatched junction bases: 2. The CDR3 contains 14 residues. In germline, CDR1 is MNHNS, CDR2 SASEGT. In nucleotides, the CDR3 is TGTGCCAGCAGTGGGCAGGGGGACACCGGGGAGCTGTTTTTT. It translates to CASSGQGDTGELFF.

V gene TRBV4-3 combines with J gene TRBJ2-7; D perhaps matches TRBD2 (5 bases). Per germline, CDR1 LGHNA and CDR2 YSLEER. The CDR3 is made up of 15 amino acids. V was clipped by 2 bases and J by 6 bases, with 17 bases between them. The CDR3 nucleotides read TGCGCCAGCAGCCAATCGTATAGCGTCTCGTCCGAGCAGTACTTC. Translating it yields CASSQSYSVSSEQYF.

This clonotype was observed a handful of times. V gene TRBV11-3 combines with J gene TRBJ2-3; 13 bases agree with TRBD2. CDR1 and CDR2 from the germline V gene are SGHNT and YENEEA. V lost 5 bases and J lost 3; bases outside the gene matches: 8. The CDR3 loop spans 17 amino acids. CDR3 protein: CASSLKLAGGWTDTQYF. For the CDR3, the DNA is TGTGCCAGCAGCCTGAAACTAGCGGGAGGGTGGACAGATACGCAGTATTTT.

This clonotype was recorded many times. V is TRBV7-2 and J is TRBJ2-1; 8 bases align to TRBD2. V lost 5 bases and J lost 6; bases outside the gene matches: 3. Per the germline V gene, CDR1 is SGHTA and CDR2 is FQGNSA. The CDR3 has 13 residues. As DNA, the CDR3 is TGTGCCAGCAGCGCGGGGGGCCCCAATGAGCAGTTCTTC. It encodes CASSAGGPNEQFF.

This clonotype has ten or more counts. V gene TRBV12-3 or TRBV12-4 combines with J gene TRBJ1-5, with D perhaps TRBD1 (5 bases). Trimming took 6 bases from V and 10 from J, leaving 13 bases between them. The CDR3 contains 12 residues. The CDR3 region is CASSITGGPQHF. CDR3 DNA: TGTGCCAGCAGCATTACAGGTGGCCCCCAGCATTTT.

The sample holds many counts of this clonotype. The chain combines TRBV12-3 or TRBV12-4 with TRBJ2-7; D not certain. This CDR3 has 14 residues. V was shortened by 7 bases and J by 2 bases, with 15 bases between the two germline ends. The CDR3 loop reads CASMKGRNTYEQYF. CDR3 coding DNA: TGTGCCAGCATGAAGGGAAGGAATACCTACGAGCAGTACTTC.

The chain links TRBV4-2 to TRBJ2-2; no clear D. CDR1 LGHNA and CDR2 YNFKEQ come from the germline V gene. Deletions cut 3 bases from V and 11 bases from J, with 19 bases between. The CDR3 has 15 amino acids. CDR3 region: CASSQAGSLSSELFF. The DNA of the CDR3 is TGTGCCAGCAGCCAGGCCGGGTCCCTCTCATCCGAGCTGTTTTTT.

The V call is TRBV7-2, the J call TRBJ2-1; 7 nucleotides match TRBD1. In germline, CDR1 is SGHTA, CDR2 FQGNSA. The CDR3 is made up of 13 amino acids. V dropped 5 bases and J dropped 9; count of bases not matched to a gene: 7. The CDR3 reads CASSRDSPLEQFF. As DNA, the CDR3 is TGTGCCAGCAGCCGGGACAGCCCACTTGAGCAGTTCTTC.

V gene TRBV5-6 combines with J gene TRBJ2-4, with 7 bases fitting TRBD2. The CDR3 is 13 residues long. The V gene's germline CDR1 is SGHDT and CDR2 YYEEEE. V trimming: 4 bases; J trimming: 7 bases; junction bases outside the gene matches: 5. The CDR3 here is CASSRTSLNIQYF. The CDR3 region has the DNA TGTGCCAGCAGCAGGACTAGTTTGAACATTCAGTACTTC. The full variable domain, rest sourced from reference TRBV5-6 and TRBJ2-4, is DAGVTQSPTHLIKTRGQQVTLRCSPKSGHDTVSWYQQALGQGPQFIFQYYEEEERQRGNFPDRFSGHQFPNYSSELNVNALLLGDSALYLCASSRTSLNIQYFGAGTRLSVL.

This clonotype was counted only a few times. The chain recombines TRBV3-1 with TRBJ1-2; 8 bases are shared with TRBD1. CDR3 size: 13 residues. Germline V CDR1 and CDR2: LGHDT, YNNKEL (reference sequence). V dropped 3 bases and J dropped 7; count of bases not matched to a gene: 4. The CDR3 coding sequence is TGTGCCAGCAGCCAGACAGGGGAAGGTGGCTACACCTTC. Amino acids: CASSQTGEGGYTF.

Many counts were recorded for this clonotype. The gene calls are TRBV6-6 and TRBJ2-5, with D perhaps TRBD2 (7 bases). This CDR3 contains 13 residues. Germline V lookup: CDR1 MNHNY, CDR2 SVGAGI (reference sequence). Trimming shortened V by 8 bases and J by 0 bases, and 10 bases separated the two germline ends. The CDR3 is CASGGADQETQYF. CDR3 coding DNA: TGTGCCAGCGGGGGGGCAGACCAAGAGACCCAGTACTTC.